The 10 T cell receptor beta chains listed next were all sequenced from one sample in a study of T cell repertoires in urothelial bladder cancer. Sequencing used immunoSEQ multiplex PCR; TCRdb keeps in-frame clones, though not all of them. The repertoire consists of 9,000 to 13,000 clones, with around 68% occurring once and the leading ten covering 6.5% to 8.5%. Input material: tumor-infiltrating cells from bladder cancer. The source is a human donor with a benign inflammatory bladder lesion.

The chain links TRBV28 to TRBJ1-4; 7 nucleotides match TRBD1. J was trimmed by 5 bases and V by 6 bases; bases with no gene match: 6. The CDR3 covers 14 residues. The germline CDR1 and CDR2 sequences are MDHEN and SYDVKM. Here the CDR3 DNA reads TGTGCCAGCAGCCGACAGGGTATAAATGAAAAACTGTTTTTT. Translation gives CASSRQGINEKLFF. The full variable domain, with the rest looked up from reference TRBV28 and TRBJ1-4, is DVKVTQSSRYLVKRTGEKVFLECVQDMDHENMFWYRQDPGLGLRLIYFSYDVKMKEKGDIPEGYSVSREKKERFSLILESASTNQTSMYLCASSRQGINEKLFFGSGTQLSVL.

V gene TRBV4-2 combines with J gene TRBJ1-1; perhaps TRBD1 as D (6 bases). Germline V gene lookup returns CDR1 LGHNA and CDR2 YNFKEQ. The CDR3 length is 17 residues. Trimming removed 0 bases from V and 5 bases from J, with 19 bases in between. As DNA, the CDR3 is TGTGCCAGCAGCCAAGAGCCCAAAGGGGGGGGCATGACTGAAGCTTTCTTT. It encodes CASSQEPKGGGMTEAFF.

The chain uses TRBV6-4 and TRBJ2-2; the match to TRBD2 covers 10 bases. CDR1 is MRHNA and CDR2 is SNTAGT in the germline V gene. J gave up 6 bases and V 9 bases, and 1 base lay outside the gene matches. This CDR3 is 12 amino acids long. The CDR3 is CASGTSAGELFF. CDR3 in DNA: TGTGCCAGTGGGACTAGCGCCGGGGAGCTGTTTTTT.

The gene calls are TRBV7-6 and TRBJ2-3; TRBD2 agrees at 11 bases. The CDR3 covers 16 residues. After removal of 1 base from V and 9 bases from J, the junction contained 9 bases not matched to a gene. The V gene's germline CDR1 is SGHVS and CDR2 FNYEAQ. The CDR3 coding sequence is TGTGCCAGCAGCTTAGGAACTAGCGGGGGCCCCGAAACGCAGTATTTT. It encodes CASSLGTSGGPETQYF.

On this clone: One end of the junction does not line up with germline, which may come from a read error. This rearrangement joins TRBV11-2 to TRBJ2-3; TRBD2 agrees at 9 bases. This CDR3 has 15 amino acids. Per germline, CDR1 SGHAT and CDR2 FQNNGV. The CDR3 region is CASSLGRGGTDTQYF. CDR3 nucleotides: TGTGCCAGCAGCTTAGGGCGGGGGGGCACCGATACGCAGTATTTT.

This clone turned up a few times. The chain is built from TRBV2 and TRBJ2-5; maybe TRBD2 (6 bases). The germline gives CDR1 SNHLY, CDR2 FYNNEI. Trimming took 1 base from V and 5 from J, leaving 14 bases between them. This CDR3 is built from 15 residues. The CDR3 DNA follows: TGTGCCAGCAGTGAAGAACTAGGGGCGGGGGAGACCCAGTACTTC. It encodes CASSEELGAGETQYF. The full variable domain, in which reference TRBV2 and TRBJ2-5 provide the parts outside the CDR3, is EPEVTQTPSHQVTQMGQEVILRCVPISNHLYFYWYRQILGQKVEFLVSFYNNEISEKSEIFDDQFSVERPDGSNFTLKIRSTKLEDSAMYFCASSEELGAGETQYFGPGTRLLVL.

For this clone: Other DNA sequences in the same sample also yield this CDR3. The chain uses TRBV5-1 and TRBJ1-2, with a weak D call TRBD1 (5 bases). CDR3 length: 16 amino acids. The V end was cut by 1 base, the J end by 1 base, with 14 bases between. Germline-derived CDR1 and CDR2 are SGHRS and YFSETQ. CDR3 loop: CASSLSLGPGNYGYTF. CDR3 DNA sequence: TGCGCCAGCAGCTTGTCATTGGGGCCGGGTAACTATGGCTACACCTTC.

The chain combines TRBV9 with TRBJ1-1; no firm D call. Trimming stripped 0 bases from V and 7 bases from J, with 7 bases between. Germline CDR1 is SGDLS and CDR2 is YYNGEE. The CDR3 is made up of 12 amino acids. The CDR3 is CASSVERGEAFF. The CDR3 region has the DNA TGTGCCAGCAGCGTAGAACGGGGTGAAGCTTTCTTT.

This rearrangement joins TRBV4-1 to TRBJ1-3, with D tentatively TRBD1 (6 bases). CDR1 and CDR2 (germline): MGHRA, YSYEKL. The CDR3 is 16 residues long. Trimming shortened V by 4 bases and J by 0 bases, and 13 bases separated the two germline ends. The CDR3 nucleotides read TGCGCCAGCAGCCCCGGACAGTTTAGCTCTGGAAACACCATATATTTT. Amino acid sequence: CASSPGQFSSGNTIYF.

Written as DNA, the CDR3 is TGTGCCAGCAGCTTAAGGGGGGCACAGGGAAACATTCAGTACTTC. Its translation: CASSLRGAQGNIQYF. The rearrangement uses TRBV7-2 and TRBJ2-4, with D tentatively TRBD1 or TRBD2 (6 bases each). V lost 2 bases, J lost 6 bases, and 14 bases lay in between. Germline CDR1 is SGHTA and CDR2 is FQGNSA. The CDR3 has 15 residues.